This T cell receptor (beta chain) was sequenced during a study of T-cell reconstitution after alpha-beta-depleted transplantation in children. CDR3 length equals 12 residues. V was shortened by 4 bases and J by 5 bases, with 8 bases between the two germline ends. This clonotype was observed many times. The antigen is undetermined. General observations from the study: The origin of alpha-beta T cells about two months after transplant was reportedly several hundred expanded graft clones.

The authors prepared the TCRbeta library with unique molecular identifiers. A single record per CDR3 protein comes from TCRdb applying MiXCR to the PCR reads. The repertoire holds 350,000 to 500,000 distinct CDR3 sequences, around two fifths seen once, with around a quarter in the top ten. The sequence was obtained from a girl aged 2-9 years with aplastic anemia, due to receive a stem cell transplant. This sequence joins TRBV12-3 or TRBV12-4 and TRBJ2-5; D may match TRBD1 or TRBD2 (5 bases each). Specimen: PBMCs, collected before TCRalphabeta/CD19-depleted stem cell transplant. The CDR3 region is CASSSWGETQYF. The CDR3 DNA is TGTGCCAGCAGTTCCTGGGGGGAGACCCAGTACTTC.